A selection of T cell receptor beta chains follows, all from one sample in a study of regulatory T cells in long-lasting Graves disease. TCRdb re-derived calls from the multiplex PCR reads in MiXCR, one entry per CDR3 protein. This table holds 310,000 or so distinct CDR3 sequences, around 20% found once. Sequenced here: peripheral blood mononuclear cells (PBMCs), sampled when the disease was refractory, from a patient treated with antithyroid drugs. The receptors were sampled from a female donor with Graves disease. CDR3s include the opening cysteine and the closing phenylalanine or tryptophan. Each record gives: D gene, V gene, clone size, J gene, CDR3 protein, CDR3 DNA. D genes are given only for firm matches. Size tells how often a clone was seen (once, few, many) or the class of an expanded clone, and some rows leave it out.

.	TRBV28	.	TRBJ1-1	CASSSPTRNTEAFF	TGTGCCAGCAGTTCCCCTACTCGGAACACTGAAGCTTTCTTT
.	TRBV19	.	TRBJ2-7	CASSNLPGHYYEQYF	TGTGCCAGTAGTAACCTACCAGGACACTACTACGAGCAGTACTTC
TRBD1	TRBV2	.	TRBJ2-1	CASSAGQAGNEQFF	TGTGCCAGCAGTGCGGGACAGGCGGGCAATGAGCAGTTCTTC
.	TRBV6-4	few	TRBJ2-2	CASSDRDQKTGELFF	TGTGCCAGCAGTGACCGGGACCAAAAGACCGGGGAGCTGTTTTTT
TRBD1	TRBV20-1	.	TRBJ2-5	CSAMDRVGETQYF	TGCAGTGCTATGGACAGGGTCGGAGAGACCCAGTACTTC
.	TRBV6-2/TRBV6-3	many	TRBJ2-7	CASSEVVLAYIYEQYF	TGTGCCAGCAGTGAGGTTGTGCTAGCTTATATCTACGAGCAGTACTTC
.	TRBV6-1	few	TRBJ2-7	CASSLTETDFYEQYF	TGTGCCAGCAGTCTAACCGAGACAGATTTTTACGAGCAGTACTTC
.	TRBV4-3	.	TRBJ1-2	CASSQAGVGGYTF	TGCGCCAGCAGCCAAGCAGGGGTCGGTGGCTACACCTTC
.	TRBV19	many	TRBJ1-2	CASSIFPGDGYTF	TGTGCCAGTAGTATCTTCCCCGGCGATGGCTACACCTTC
TRBD2	TRBV7-6	.	TRBJ2-7	CASSLSGRHYEQYF	TGTGCCAGCAGCTTAAGCGGGAGACACTACGAGCAGTACTTC
.	TRBV6-5	many	TRBJ1-5	CASSYEGKGNQPQHF	TGTGCCAGCAGTTACGAAGGGAAAGGCAATCAGCCCCAGCATTTT
.	TRBV28	many	TRBJ2-7	CASSPTGRGNEQYF	TGTGCCAGCAGTCCGACAGGGAGGGGGAACGAGCAGTACTTC
TRBD2	TRBV7-9	many	TRBJ2-5	CASRRTGTSGYQETQYF	TGTGCCAGCAGGCGTACCGGGACTAGCGGGTACCAAGAGACCCAGTACTTC
.	TRBV11-2	few	TRBJ1-3	CASSPRPGRRSGNTIYF	TGTGCCAGCAGCCCTCGGCCGGGACGACGCTCTGGAAACACCATATATTTT
TRBD1	TRBV19	.	TRBJ1-6	CASSSTGYGNSPLHF	TGTGCCAGTAGTTCGACAGGGTACGGTAATTCACCCCTCCACTTT
.	TRBV30	many	TRBJ1-4	CAWKGVGEKLFF	TGTGCCTGGAAGGGTGTCGGTGAAAAACTGTTTTTT